Shown below are 10 T cell receptor beta chains from a single sample sequenced in a study of shared clonotypes between healthy human individuals. Data came from immunoSEQ multiplex PCR; TCRdb stores just in-frame clones and leaves some out. There are roughly 480,000 clones in the sample; 70% to 80% occur only once, and approximately 12% lies in the top ten. The specimen sequenced was PBMCs. The receptors stem from a woman aged 40 to 50 in good health. Some clones in this sample may be carry-over from other donors' samples.

This chain joins TRBV18 and TRBJ2-7, with D possibly being TRBD1 (6 bases). Germline CDR1 is KGHSH and CDR2 is LQKENI. V lost 2 bases, J lost 2 bases, and 10 bases lay in between. The CDR3 length is 14 residues. The CDR3 is CASSPRDNTYEQYF. For the CDR3, the DNA is TGTGCCAGCTCACCAAGGGACAACACCTACGAGCAGTACTTC. Combining the CDR3 with reference TRBV18 and TRBJ2-7 gives the whole variable domain NAGVMQNPRHLVRRRGQEARLRCSPMKGHSHVYWYRQLPEEGLKFMVYLQKENIIDESGMPKERFSAEFPKEGPSILRIQQVVRGDSAAYFCASSPRDNTYEQYFGPGTRLTVT.

The rearrangement joins TRBV28 to TRBJ2-7; no definite D call. CDR1 MDHEN and CDR2 SYDVKM come from the germline V gene. The CDR3 length is 13 residues. V lost 8 bases and J 3 bases, leaving 14 bases between the germline ends. This CDR3 is CASWQAPIYEQYF. The CDR3 DNA follows: TGTGCCAGCTGGCAGGCTCCGATCTACGAGCAGTACTTC.

As for this clone: It differs at one base from a far larger clone, so likely a read error. This sequence joins TRBV5-6 and TRBJ1-2, with D possibly TRBD1 on 6 matching bases. The germline V and J ends were trimmed by 4 bases and 4 bases, with 8 bases remaining between them. Per germline, CDR1 SGHDT and CDR2 YYEEEE. This CDR3 region has 12 residues. The chain's CDR3 is CASSRGAYGYTF. Written as DNA, the CDR3 is TGTGCCAGCAGCCGGGGGGCCTATGGCTACACCTTC.

The chain combines TRBV4-2 with TRBJ2-1; 11 nucleotides match TRBD2. V was clipped by 2 bases and J by 6 bases; unmatched bases: 6. Per the germline V gene, CDR1 is LGHNA and CDR2 is YNFKEQ. This CDR3 has 16 amino acids. CDR3 sequence: CASSQHSGRGSNEQFF. DNA of the CDR3: TGTGCCAGCAGCCAACATAGCGGGAGGGGTAGCAATGAGCAGTTCTTC.

The gene calls are TRBV27 and TRBJ1-6; D unresolved. The CDR3 totals 14 residues. Germline values: CDR1 MNHEY, CDR2 SMNVEV (reference sequence). The V and J ends lost 4 bases and 7 bases respectively, with 11 bases between them. The CDR3 loop is CASSWSRANSPLHF. The CDR3 DNA reads TGTGCCAGCAGTTGGTCCCGGGCGAATTCACCCCTCCACTTT.

V gene TRBV5-1 combines with J gene TRBJ2-3, with 7 bases aligning to TRBD2. Germline CDR1 is SGHRS and CDR2 is YFSETQ. With V trimmed by 4 bases and J by 2 bases, 7 bases remained unmatched. This CDR3 has 15 residues. Written as DNA, the CDR3 is TGCGCCAGCAGCAAAGCGGGGTTCCCCACAGATACGCAGTATTTT. It is translated as CASSKAGFPTDTQYF.

The CDR3 region is CASRETGGPYEQYF. Here the CDR3 DNA reads TGTGCCTCCCGAGAGACAGGGGGACCCTACGAGCAGTACTTC. V gene TRBV6-5 combines with J gene TRBJ2-7; 9 nucleotides line up with TRBD1. With V trimmed by 11 bases and J by 2 bases, 10 bases remained unmatched. From germline, CDR1 is MNHEY and CDR2 SVGAGI. The CDR3 runs to 14 residues.

This rearrangement joins TRBV2 to TRBJ2-7; 8 nucleotides line up with TRBD1. The CDR3 spans 15 residues. Trimming removed 3 bases from V and 3 bases from J; junction bases left unmatched: 7. The germline gives CDR1 SNHLY, CDR2 FYNNEI. For the CDR3, the DNA is TGTGCCAGCAGTGAGGTCGCCGGGACAGGCTACGAGCAGTACTTC. This gives the protein CASSEVAGTGYEQYF.

About this clone itself: Other DNA sequences of this sample code for an identical CDR3. The rearrangement links TRBV18 to TRBJ2-5; D unresolved. The CDR3 loop spans 12 amino acids. Germline CDR1 reads KGHSH; CDR2 reads LQKENI. The ends were cut back, 2 bases at V and 2 bases at J, with 3 bases in the middle. The CDR3 region is CASSPNQETQYF. The CDR3 bases are TGTGCCAGCTCACCAAATCAAGAGACCCAGTACTTC.

In this sample, this clone turned up a few times. V and J are TRBV5-5 and TRBJ2-7; D ambiguous. Trimming stripped 1 base from V and 2 bases from J, with 10 bases between. Germline CDR1 SGHKS, CDR2 YYEKEE (reference sequence). The CDR3 is made up of 14 amino acids. CDR3 sequence reads: CASSLTDVAYEQYF. The DNA of the CDR3 is TGTGCCAGCAGCTTGACGGATGTCGCCTACGAGCAGTACTTC.